The rows below give T cell receptor beta chains drawn from one sample of a study of T-cell reconstitution after alpha-beta-depleted transplantation in children. MiXCR, run by TCRdb on the PCR reads, gives a single entry per CDR3 protein. The sample holds 330,000 or so distinct CDR3 sequences, about 9.3% seen once. The sequencing used PBMCs from the stem cell graft donor, collected from the stem cell graft. The receptors were gathered from a human donor who donated a stem cell graft to a child with acute lymphoblastic leukemia. The CDR3 runs from the conserved cysteine through the conserved F or W. A D gene is named only where the DNA matches it firmly. Where a row states a size, it is once, few, many or the class of an expanded clone; other rows omit it.

V	size	J	D	DNA	CDR3
TRBV7-2	few	TRBJ2-5	TRBD2	TGTGCCAGCAGCCCCGGACTAGCGGGAGATATGAAGACCCAGTACTTC	CASSPGLAGDMKTQYF
TRBV5-1	-	TRBJ2-3	TRBD2	TGCGCCAGCAGCCGGGGAGCGGGGTTGTGCGGCCTCACAGATACGCAGTATTTT	CASSRGAGLCGLTDTQYF
TRBV11-1	-	TRBJ2-7	-	TGTGCCAGCAGCTTACACCCGCCGGTCCTACTGGGCGACACTACCTACGAGCAGTACTTC	CASSLHPPVLLGDTTYEQYF
TRBV7-9	few	TRBJ1-4	-	TGTGCCAGCAGCCGAGGGATCCCTGAAAAACTGTTTTTT	CASSRGIPEKLFF
TRBV6-1	few	TRBJ2-3	-	TGTGCCAGCTCCCGGGGCGACAGCATTACAGATACGCAGTATTTT	CASSRGDSITDTQYF
TRBV29-1	few	TRBJ1-5	TRBD1	TGCAGCGTCGCCAGCGGGACAGGAGCTAATCAGCCCCAGCATTTT	CSVASGTGANQPQHF
TRBV20-1	-	TRBJ1-2	-	TGCAGTGCTAGTGAACTCATTAGGGTTGCTGTTGGCTACACCTTC	CSASELIRVAVGYTF
TRBV4-2	few	TRBJ1-1	-	TGTGCCAGCAGTCTATTCCCGGACGGGGGCCCGAACACTGAAGCTTTCTTT	CASSLFPDGGPNTEAFF
TRBV5-1	few	TRBJ2-5	-	TGCGCCAGCAGCTCCACCCTGGGTACCTCCCAAGAGACCCAGTACTTC	CASSSTLGTSQETQYF
TRBV4-1	many	TRBJ2-7	-	TGCGCCAGCAGCCCAGCTCCCCGGGGGCGATCCTACGAGCAGTACTTC	CASSPAPRGRSYEQYF
TRBV2	-	TRBJ2-3	TRBD1	TGTGCCAGCAGTGAACAGGGCTTCAGGGGGCCCACAGATACGCAGTATTTT	CASSEQGFRGPTDTQYF
TRBV12-3/TRBV12-4	few	TRBJ2-1	-	TGTGCCAGCACCTGGGGCGGACTCCATATCGAGCAGTTCTTC	CASTWGGLHIEQFF
TRBV25-1	-	TRBJ2-7	-	TGTGCCAGCAGTGAATATAGTGGGGGTATGATCTACGAGCAGTACTTC	CASSEYSGGMIYEQYF
TRBV20-1	-	TRBJ2-2	TRBD2	TGCAGTGCTAGAGCCGCGGAGCGGGAGGTCACCGGGGAGCTGTTTTTT	CSARAAEREVTGELFF
TRBV10-3	-	TRBJ1-2	-	TGTGCCATCAGTTCAGGTTTGGGCTATGGCTACACCTTC	CAISSGLGYGYTF
TRBV12-3/TRBV12-4	-	TRBJ2-1	-	TGTGCCAGCAGTTTGGGGGGCACCCAGGGCGGTGAGCAGTTCTTC	CASSLGGTQGGEQFF
TRBV27	few	TRBJ2-7	-	TGTGCCAGCAGTTTAGCGCCCGCCTACGAGCAGTACTTC	CASSLAPAYEQYF
TRBV12-3/TRBV12-4	many	TRBJ1-5	-	TGTGCCAGCAGTCTCGGGGGTTTTGGCAATCAGCCCCAGCATTTT	CASSLGGFGNQPQHF
TRBV11-2	-	TRBJ2-7	TRBD2	TGTGCCAGCAGCCACGGGGGGGGGCGGCGAACGTACTTC	CASSHGGGRRTYF
TRBV29-1	few	TRBJ1-1	TRBD1	TGCAGCGTTGAAGATCTGGACAGGGGGGAAAGCACTGAAGCTTTCTTT	CSVEDLDRGESTEAFF
TRBV7-2	-	TRBJ2-3	-	TGTGCCAGCAGCTCACTTATCCTCACAGATACGCAGTATTTT	CASSSLILTDTQYF
TRBV4-1	many	TRBJ1-2	-	TGCGCCAGCAGCCAAGATTGGGCAGCCTATGGCTACACCTTC	CASSQDWAAYGYTF
TRBV15	few	TRBJ2-5	-	TGTGCCACCAGCAGAGATCGGCCCACCCGGAACTTACAAGAGACCCAGTACTTC	CATSRDRPTRNLQETQYF
TRBV5-6	-	TRBJ2-5	TRBD2	TGTGCCAGCAGCTCGGCTAGCGGGAGTATGGAGACCCAGTACTTC	CASSSASGSMETQYF
TRBV29-1	few	TRBJ1-4	-	TGCAGCGTTGGATCTGGGGTAATTTGGGAAAAACTGTTTTTT	CSVGSGVIWEKLFF
TRBV7-2	few	TRBJ2-7	TRBD1	TGTGCCAGCACCATCGACAGGGCTGACGAGCAGTACTTC	CASTIDRADEQYF
TRBV10-3	many	TRBJ1-1	-	TGTGCCTCCGCGAGGTCGGGACACCAGAACCTGAACACTGAAGCTTTCTTT	CASARSGHQNLNTEAFF
TRBV7-9	few	TRBJ2-7	TRBD1	TGTGCCAGCAGTACGACAGGGGACTCCTACGAGCAGTACTTC	CASSTTGDSYEQYF